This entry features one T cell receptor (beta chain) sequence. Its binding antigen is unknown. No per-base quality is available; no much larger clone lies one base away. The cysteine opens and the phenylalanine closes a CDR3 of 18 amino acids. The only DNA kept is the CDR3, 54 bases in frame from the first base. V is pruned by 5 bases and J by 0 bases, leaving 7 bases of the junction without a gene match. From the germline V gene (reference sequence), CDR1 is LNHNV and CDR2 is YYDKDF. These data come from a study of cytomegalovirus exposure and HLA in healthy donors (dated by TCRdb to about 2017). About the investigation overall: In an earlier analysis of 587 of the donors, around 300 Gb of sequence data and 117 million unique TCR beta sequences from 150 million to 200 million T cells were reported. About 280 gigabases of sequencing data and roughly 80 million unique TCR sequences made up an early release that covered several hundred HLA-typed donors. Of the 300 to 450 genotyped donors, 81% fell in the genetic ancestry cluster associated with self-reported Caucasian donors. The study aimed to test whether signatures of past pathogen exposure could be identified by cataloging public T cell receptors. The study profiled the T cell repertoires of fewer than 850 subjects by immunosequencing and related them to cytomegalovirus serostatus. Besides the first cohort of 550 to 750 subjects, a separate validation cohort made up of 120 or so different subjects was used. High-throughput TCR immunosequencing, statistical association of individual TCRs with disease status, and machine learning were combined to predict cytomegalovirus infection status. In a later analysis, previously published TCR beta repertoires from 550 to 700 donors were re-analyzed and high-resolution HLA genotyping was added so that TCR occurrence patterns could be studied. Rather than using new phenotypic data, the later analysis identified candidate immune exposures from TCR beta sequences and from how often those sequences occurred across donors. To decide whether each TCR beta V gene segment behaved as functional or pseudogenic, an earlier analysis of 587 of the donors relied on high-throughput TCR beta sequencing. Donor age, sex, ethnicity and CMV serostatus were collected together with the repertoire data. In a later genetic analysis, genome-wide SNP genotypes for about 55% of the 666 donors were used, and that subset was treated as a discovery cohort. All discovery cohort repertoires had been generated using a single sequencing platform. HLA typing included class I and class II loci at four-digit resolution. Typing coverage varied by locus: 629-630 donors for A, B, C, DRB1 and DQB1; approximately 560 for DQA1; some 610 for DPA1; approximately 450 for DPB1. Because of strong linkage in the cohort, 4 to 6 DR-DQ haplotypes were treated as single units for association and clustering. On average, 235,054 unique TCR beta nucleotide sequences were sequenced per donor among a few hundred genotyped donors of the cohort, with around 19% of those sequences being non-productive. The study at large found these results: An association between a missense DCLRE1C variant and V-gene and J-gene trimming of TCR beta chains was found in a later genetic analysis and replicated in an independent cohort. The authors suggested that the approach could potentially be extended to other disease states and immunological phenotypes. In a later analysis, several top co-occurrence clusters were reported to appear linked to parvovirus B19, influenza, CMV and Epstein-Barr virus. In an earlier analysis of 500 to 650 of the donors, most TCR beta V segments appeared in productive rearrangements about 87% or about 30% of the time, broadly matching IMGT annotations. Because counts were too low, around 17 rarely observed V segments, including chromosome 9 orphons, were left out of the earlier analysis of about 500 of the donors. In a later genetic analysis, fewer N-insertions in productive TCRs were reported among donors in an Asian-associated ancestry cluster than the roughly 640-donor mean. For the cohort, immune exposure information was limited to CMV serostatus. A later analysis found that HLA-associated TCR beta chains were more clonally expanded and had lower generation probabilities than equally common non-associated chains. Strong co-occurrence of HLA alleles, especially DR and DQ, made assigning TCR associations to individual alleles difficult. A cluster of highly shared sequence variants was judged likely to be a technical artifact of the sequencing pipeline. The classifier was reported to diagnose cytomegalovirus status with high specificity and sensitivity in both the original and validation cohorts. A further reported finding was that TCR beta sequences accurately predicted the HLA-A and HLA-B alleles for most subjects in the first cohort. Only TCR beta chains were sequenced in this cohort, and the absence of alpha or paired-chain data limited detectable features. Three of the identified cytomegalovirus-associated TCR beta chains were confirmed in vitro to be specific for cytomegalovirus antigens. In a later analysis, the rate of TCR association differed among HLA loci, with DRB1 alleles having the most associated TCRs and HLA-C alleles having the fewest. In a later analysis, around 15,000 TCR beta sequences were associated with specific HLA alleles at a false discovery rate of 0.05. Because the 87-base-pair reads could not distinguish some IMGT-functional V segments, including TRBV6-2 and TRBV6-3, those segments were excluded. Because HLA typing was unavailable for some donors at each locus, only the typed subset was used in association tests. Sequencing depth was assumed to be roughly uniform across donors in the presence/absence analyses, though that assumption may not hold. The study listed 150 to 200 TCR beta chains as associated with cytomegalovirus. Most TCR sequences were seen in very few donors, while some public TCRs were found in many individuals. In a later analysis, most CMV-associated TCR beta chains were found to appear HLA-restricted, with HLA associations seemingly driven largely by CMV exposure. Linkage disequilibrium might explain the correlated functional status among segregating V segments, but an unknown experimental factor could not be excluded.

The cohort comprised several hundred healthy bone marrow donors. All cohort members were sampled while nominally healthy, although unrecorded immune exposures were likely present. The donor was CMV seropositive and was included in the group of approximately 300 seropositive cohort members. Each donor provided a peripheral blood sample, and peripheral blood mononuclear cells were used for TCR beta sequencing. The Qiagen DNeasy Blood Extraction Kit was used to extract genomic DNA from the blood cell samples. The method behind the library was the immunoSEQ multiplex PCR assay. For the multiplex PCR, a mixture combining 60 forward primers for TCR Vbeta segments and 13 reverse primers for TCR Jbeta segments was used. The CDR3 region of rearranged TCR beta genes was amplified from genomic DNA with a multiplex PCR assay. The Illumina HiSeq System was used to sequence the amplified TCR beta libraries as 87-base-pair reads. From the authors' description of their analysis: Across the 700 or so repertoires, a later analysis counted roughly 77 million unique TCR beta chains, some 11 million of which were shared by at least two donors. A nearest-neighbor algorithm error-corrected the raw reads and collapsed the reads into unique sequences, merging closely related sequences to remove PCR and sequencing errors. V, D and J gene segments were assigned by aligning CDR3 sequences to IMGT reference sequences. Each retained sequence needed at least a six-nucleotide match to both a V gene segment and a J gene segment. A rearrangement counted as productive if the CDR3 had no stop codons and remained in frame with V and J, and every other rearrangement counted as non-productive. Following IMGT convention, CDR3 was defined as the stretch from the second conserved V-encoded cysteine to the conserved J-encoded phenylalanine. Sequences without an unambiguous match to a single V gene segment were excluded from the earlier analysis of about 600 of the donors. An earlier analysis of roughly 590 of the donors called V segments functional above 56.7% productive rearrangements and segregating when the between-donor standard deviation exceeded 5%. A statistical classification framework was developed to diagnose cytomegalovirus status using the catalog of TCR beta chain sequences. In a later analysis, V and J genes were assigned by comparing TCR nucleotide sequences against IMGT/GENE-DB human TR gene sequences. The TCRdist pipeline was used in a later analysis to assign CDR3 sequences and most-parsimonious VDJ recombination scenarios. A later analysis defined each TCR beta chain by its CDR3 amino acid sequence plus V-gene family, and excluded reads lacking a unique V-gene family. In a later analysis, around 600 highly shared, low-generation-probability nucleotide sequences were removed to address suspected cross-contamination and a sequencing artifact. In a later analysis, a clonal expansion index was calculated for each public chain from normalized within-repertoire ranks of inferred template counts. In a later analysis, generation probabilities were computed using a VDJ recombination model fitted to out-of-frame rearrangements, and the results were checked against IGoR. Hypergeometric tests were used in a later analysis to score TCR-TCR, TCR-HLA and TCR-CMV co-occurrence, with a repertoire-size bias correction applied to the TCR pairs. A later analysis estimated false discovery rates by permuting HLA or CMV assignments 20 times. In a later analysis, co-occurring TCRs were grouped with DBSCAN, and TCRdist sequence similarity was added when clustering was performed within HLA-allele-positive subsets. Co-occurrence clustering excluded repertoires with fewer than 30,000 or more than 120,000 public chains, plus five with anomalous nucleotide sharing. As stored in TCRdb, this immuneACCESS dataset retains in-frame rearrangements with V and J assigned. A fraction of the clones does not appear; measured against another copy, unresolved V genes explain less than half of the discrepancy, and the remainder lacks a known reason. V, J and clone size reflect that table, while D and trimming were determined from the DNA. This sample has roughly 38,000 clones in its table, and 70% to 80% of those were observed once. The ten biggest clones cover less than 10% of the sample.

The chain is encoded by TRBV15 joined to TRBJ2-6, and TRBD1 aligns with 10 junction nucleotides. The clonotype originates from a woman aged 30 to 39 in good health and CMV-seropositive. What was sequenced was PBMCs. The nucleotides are TGTGCCACCAGCTCCCCGGGACAGGGGCTCTCTGGGGCCAACGTCCTGACTTTC. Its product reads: CATSSPGQGLSGANVLTF.